This TCR beta chain stems from a study of Tregs in tolerant kidney transplant recipients. Profiled with immunoSEQ multiplex PCR; TCRdb holds only in-frame clones, not every one. Of roughly 3,900 clones detected, 80% to 90% appear once; the ten largest clones hold under 2%. The CDR3 spans 15 residues. Germline V lookup: CDR1 MDHEN, CDR2 SYDVKM. J was trimmed by 11 bases and V by 6 bases; bases with no gene match: 13. About this clone: Its specificity is not known.

Unstimulated regulatory T cells (CD4+CD25+CD127-), CD4+CD25- non-regulatory cells, CD4 and CD8 cells were FACS-sorted from thawed PBMCs. Study-level points and caveats: Validation in larger populations is needed because few patients were studied. Biological reproducibility was not directly addressed in this study. Tolerant patients' donor-specific Tregs expanded beyond overall Tregs, suggesting antigen-driven growth.

This receptor was obtained from a human donor who received a combined kidney and bone marrow transplant. Sequenced material: Tregs from blood, taken before the transplant. The V and J genes are TRBV28 and TRBJ1-6; 7 bases are a match to TRBD1. The CDR3: CASSEGDRGDPPLHF. The CDR3 bases are TGTGCCAGCAGCGAGGGGGACAGAGGTGATCCACCCCTCCACTTT.